The T cell receptor beta chain described here comes from a study of CD8 T cells in Susac syndrome. CDR3 length equals 16 residues. The germline CDR1 and CDR2 sequences are SNHLY and FYNNEI. V was cut by 6 bases and J by 0 bases, with 12 bases left in between. Random hexamers primed reverse transcription of about 0.5 to 1 ug RNA. With immunoSEQ multiplex PCR, TCR beta CDR3 was amplified across 54 Vbeta and 13 Jbeta. TCRdb reanalysed the immunoSEQ multiplex PCR reads using MiXCR and keeps one entry per CDR3 protein. The table records approximately 75,000 distinct CDR3 sequences, approximately 95% of them present only once. The study sequenced TCR beta in blood CD8+ and CD4+ T cells. Healthy donors constituted the control group, matched for age and sex. Bulk CD8+ and CD4+ cells came from magnetic negative isolation; CD8+ TEMRA by FACS.

The TCR comes from a human donor in good health. The sequenced sample was CD8+ T cells from PBMCs. V usage is TRBV2 and J usage is TRBJ1-6; D possibly corresponds to TRBD1 (5 bases). The CDR3 DNA sequence: TGTGCCAGCAGGGGACGTAGGAGCTCCTATAATTCACCCCTCCACTTT. Encoded protein: CASRGRRSSYNSPLHF.